The text below deals with one T cell receptor beta chain. The data belong to a study of long-term antiretroviral therapy in people with HIV. Running of the v3.0 immunoSEQ assay took place at survey level. Sequencing aimed at about 35,000-55,000 T-cell genomes per sample. Only in-frame clones appear in the TCRdb table, and some are missing; sequencing was by immunoSEQ multiplex PCR. This repertoire shows 15,000 to 20,000 clones, around three quarters found once; its top ten account for approximately 10%. The V and J ends lost 2 bases and 10 bases, in that order; junction bases with no gene match: 7. The CDR3 is 15 amino acids. Germline V lookup: CDR1 MNHEY, CDR2 SVGAGI.

The material was unsorted PBMCs, obtained 2.3 years after starting antiretroviral therapy. The clonotype originates from a woman in her 40s with HIV. V and J are TRBV6-5 and TRBJ1-6; 8 bases are shared with TRBD1. CDR3 sequence reads: CASSYSGTGGSPLHF. As DNA, the CDR3 is TGTGCCAGCAGTTACAGTGGGACAGGAGGGTCACCCCTCCACTTT.